This TCR beta chain was sequenced during a study of cytomegalovirus exposure and HLA in healthy donors (dated by TCRdb to about 2017). Looking at the study overall: The roughly 650 repertoires of the first cohort and the 120 validation repertoires were produced on the same platform, according to a later analysis. High-throughput TCR immunosequencing, statistical association of individual TCRs with disease status, and machine learning were combined to predict cytomegalovirus infection status. The study was designed to test whether signatures of past pathogen exposure could be identified by cataloging public T cell receptors. Along with the approximately 650-subject first cohort, a separate validation cohort of over 90 different subjects was used. Summary of the overall study and its limitations: Most TCR sequences were seen in very few donors, while some public TCRs were found in many individuals. The authors suggested that the approach could potentially be extended to other disease states and immunological phenotypes. A later analysis had no HLA typing for the validation cohort, so co-occurrence there was scored across all 120 or so repertoires. A few of the identified cytomegalovirus-associated TCR beta chains were confirmed in vitro to be specific for cytomegalovirus antigens. A later analysis found that TCRs clustered in the first cohort also tended to co-occur in the roughly 120 validation repertoires, with 94% of cluster scores above 0. In both the original and validation cohorts, the classifier was reported to diagnose cytomegalovirus status with high specificity and sensitivity. The study listed around 160 TCR beta chains as associated with cytomegalovirus.

To prepare the library, the immunoSEQ multiplex PCR assay was applied. The published analysis was carried out like this. A statistical classification framework was developed to diagnose cytomegalovirus status using the catalog of TCR beta chain sequences. Sourced from immuneACCESS, this table was stored by TCRdb with only in-frame sequences that have V and J called. A share of the clones is absent; for the studies checked, an unresolved V gene accounts for under half, and the remainder has no known explanation. V and J calls and clone size are given by that table; D and trimming were obtained from the DNA. The sample table holds some 240,000 clones, of which around 86% were seen once. The top ten clones comprise 1.5% to 2% of the sample. Separate from the approximately 700-subject first cohort, the validation cohort of roughly 120 subjects was the group to which the donors belonged. The CDR3 measures 13 amino acids from cysteine to phenylalanine. Here the CDR3 DNA is all that survives: 39 bases in frame from base 1. V drops 6 bases and J drops 7 bases, leaving 13 bases in between. CDR1 and CDR2, per the germline V gene (reference sequence), are SSHAT and FNYEAQ.

Note on this clone: Its recognized antigen is unknown. Base qualities are not at hand, and no much larger clone is one base apart.

This TCR came from a woman aged 18-29 years in good health and CMV-seropositive. Sequencing was performed on PBMCs. The sequence links TRBV7-7 to TRBJ2-1; the D gene is perhaps TRBD1, from 5 matching bases. CDR3 region: CASSPDTVNEQFF. The nucleotide sequence is given as TGTGCCAGCAGTCCGGACACCGTAAATGAGCAGTTCTTC.